A single sample gave rise to the 27 T cell receptor beta chains below, sequenced in a study of vaccination and CD4 T cells after COVID-19. Their antigens remain unidentified. Treatment described: approximately nine-day PBMC culture with coronavirus spike peptide pools or control peptides (ViraFEST assay). Sequencing of the DNA from cultured CD4+ T cells was carried out with the Oncomine TCR Beta short-read assay. TCRdb redid the calling of the PCR reads with MiXCR, one entry per CDR3 protein. The data hold about 14,000 distinct CDR3 sequences, with more than 20% observed a single time. The sequencing input was cultured CD4+ T cells from blood. Source of these receptors: a human donor with COVID-19.

The chain joins TRBV20-1 to TRBJ2-5; 7 nucleotides match TRBD1. Germline CDR1 and CDR2: DFQATT and SNEGSKA (reference sequence). The CDR3 is 12 residues long. V lost 5 bases to trimming and J lost 5 bases; unmatched junction nucleotides: 5. For the CDR3, the DNA is TGCAGTGCTTTTGACAGGGTTGAGACCCAGTACTTC. Amino acid sequence: CSAFDRVETQYF.

In this sample, this clonotype turned up once. The V call is TRBV24-1, the J call TRBJ2-1; D remains unclear. The CDR3 is 12 amino acids. V dropped 5 bases and J dropped 10 bases, with 11 bases sitting between them. The germline CDR1 and CDR2 sequences are KGHDR and SFDVKD. The CDR3 DNA is TGTGCCACCAGTGGGTTCGCCGGGGAGCAGTTCTTC. Residues: CATSGFAGEQFF.

This clonotype qualifies as medium-sized (0.01 to 0.1%). The chain recombines TRBV7-2 with TRBJ1-2, with no clear D. The CDR3 covers 12 residues. The V gene lost 5 bases and the J gene lost 8 bases, with 12 bases spanning the gap. Germline assignment: CDR1 SGHTA and CDR2 FQGNSA. The CDR3 is CASSLRLGGYTF. In nucleotides, the CDR3 is TGTGCCAGCAGCCTGAGGTTGGGAGGCTACACCTTC.

The chain carries TRBV10-3 and TRBJ2-3; 7 bases fit TRBD2. The CDR3 is made up of 17 amino acids. Germline V lookup: CDR1 ENHRY, CDR2 SYGVKD. J lost 2 bases, V lost 6 bases, and 14 bases had no gene match. The CDR3 nucleotides read TGTGCCATCAGCCAAACCTTCCTAGCGGAAAACACAGATACGCAGTATTTT. Translating it yields CAISQTFLAENTDTQYF.

A few counts support this clonotype. The J gene is TRBJ2-7, the V gene TRBV20-1; 8 bases fit TRBD2. Germline assignment: CDR1 DFQATT and CDR2 SNEGSKA (reference sequence). With V trimmed by 6 bases and J by 4 bases, 17 bases remained unmatched. The CDR3 loop spans 16 amino acids. As DNA, the CDR3 is TGCAGTGCGACCGGGGTGGCGGGGGGACTTACATACGAGCAGTACTTC. Translation gives CSATGVAGGLTYEQYF.

This chain connects TRBV6-2 or TRBV6-3 to TRBJ1-1, with a weak D call TRBD1 (5 bases). The V and J ends lost 6 bases and 3 bases respectively, with 11 bases between them. The CDR3 contains 13 residues. The V gene's germline CDR1 is MNHEY and CDR2 SVGEGT. The CDR3 sequence is CASSDSDYTEAFF. As DNA, the CDR3 is TGTGCCAGCAGCGACAGTGACTACACTGAAGCTTTCTTT.

The gene calls are TRBV20-1 and TRBJ2-7; D is possibly TRBD2 (5 bases). The V and J ends lost 1 base and 0 bases respectively, with 10 bases between them. The CDR3 has 14 amino acids. Looked up from germline, CDR1 is DFQATT and CDR2 is SNEGSKA (reference sequence). This CDR3 is CSARAAGNSYEQYF. In DNA form, the CDR3 reads TGCAGTGCTAGAGCCGCCGGGAACTCCTACGAGCAGTACTTC.

This clonotype occurred once. The chain couples TRBV20-1 to TRBJ1-5, with D unclear. The CDR3 contains 17 residues. The ends were cut back, 1 base at V and 2 bases at J, with 18 bases in the middle. Germline CDR1 is DFQATT and CDR2 is SNEGSKA (reference sequence). The CDR3 protein is CSARGSSSLMGNQPQHF. The CDR3, as DNA: TGCAGTGCTAGAGGTTCTAGCAGTCTGATGGGCAATCAGCCCCAGCATTTT.

This clonotype was found a few times. V usage is TRBV7-2 and J usage is TRBJ2-1, with TRBD2 matching over 9 bases. The trim removed 5 bases at V and 7 bases at J, leaving 12 bases unmatched. Germline loops: CDR1 SGHTA, CDR2 FQGNSA. The CDR3 is 16 amino acids. CDR3 nucleotide sequence: TGTGCCAGCAGCCTTATAGCGGGGGCCTCCTGGAATGAGCAGTTCTTC. This translates into CASSLIAGASWNEQFF.

CDR3 region: CASRGPDTQYF. The DNA for the CDR3 is TGTGCCAGCAGGGGACCAGATACGCAGTATTTT. This rearrangement joins TRBV28 to TRBJ2-3, with D perhaps assigned TRBD1 or TRBD2 (5 bases each). CDR1 and CDR2 (germline): MDHEN, SYDVKM. The CDR3 sequence is 11 residues long. V was shortened by 6 bases and J by 4 bases, with 5 bases between the two germline ends.

This clonotype showed up just a few times. This sequence joins TRBV20-1 and TRBJ2-3; tentatively, D is TRBD2 (5 bases). V was shortened by 5 bases and J by 1 base, with 13 bases between the two germline ends. Germline CDR1 is DFQATT and CDR2 is SNEGSKA (reference sequence). The CDR3 extends over 14 amino acids. Here the CDR3 reads CSALGSAGTDTQYF. The CDR3 DNA is TGCAGTGCTCTCGGTAGCGCTGGCACAGATACGCAGTATTTT.

This chain joins TRBV25-1 and TRBJ1-3; no clear D. The germline V and J ends were trimmed by 3 bases and 0 bases, with 12 bases remaining between them. CDR3 length equals 16 residues. Germline assignment: CDR1 MGHDK and CDR2 SYGVNS. The CDR3 loop is CASSDDVTFSGNTIYF. The CDR3 DNA follows: TGTGCCAGCAGTGACGATGTCACGTTCTCTGGAAACACCATATATTTT.

This clonotype turned up a few times. The V gene is TRBV7-3, the J gene TRBJ2-3, with D unresolved. Trimming left V 7 bases short and J 1 base short, with 12 bases between. CDR1 and CDR2 (germline): SGHTA, FQGTGA. This CDR3 has 14 residues. In nucleotides, the CDR3 is TGTGCCAGCACGAGTGGGTTGCGCACAGATACGCAGTATTTT. Translated: CASTSGLRTDTQYF.

The genes are TRBV14 and TRBJ1-2; D possibly corresponds to TRBD1 (6 bases). The CDR3 spans 16 residues. With 2 bases removed from V and 0 bases from J, the gap between germline ends came to 13 bases. CDR1 SGHDN and CDR2 FVKESK come from the germline V gene. CDR3 region: CASSQIGQQTNYGYTF. The DNA for the CDR3 is TGTGCCAGCAGCCAAATCGGACAGCAGACTAACTATGGCTACACCTTC.

This clonotype was detected a few times. The rearrangement links TRBV12-3 or TRBV12-4 to TRBJ1-2, with D maybe TRBD1 (6 bases). Trimming stripped 7 bases from V and 8 bases from J, with 17 bases between. The CDR3 sequence is 13 residues long. CDR3 region: CASTEQGLGGYTF. DNA of the CDR3: TGTGCCAGCACTGAACAGGGATTGGGGGGCTACACCTTC.

This chain connects TRBV12-3 or TRBV12-4 to TRBJ1-2; 9 bases agree with TRBD1. The trim removed 5 bases at V and 8 bases at J, leaving 12 bases unmatched. This CDR3 region has 15 residues. CDR3 sequence reads: CASSARQGVAGGYTF. The CDR3 DNA is TGTGCCAGCAGTGCGCGACAGGGGGTGGCGGGGGGCTACACCTTC.

This clonotype was counted between two and nine times. The chain employs TRBV4-3 and TRBJ1-5; D not certain. The CDR3 contains 11 residues. V was trimmed by 4 bases and J by 11 bases, leaving 9 bases between them. The germline CDR1 and CDR2 sequences are LGHNA and YSLEER. CDR3 bases: TGCGCCAGCAGCCCCCACCCGGCCCAGCATTTT. Protein: CASSPHPAQHF.

This clonotype was observed a handful of times. The J gene is TRBJ1-2, the V gene TRBV2; 10 nucleotides agree with TRBD1. The CDR3 covers 15 residues. Germline-derived CDR1 and CDR2 are SNHLY and FYNNEI. Trimming cost V 3 bases and J 6 bases; bases outside gene matches: 7. CDR3 in amino acids: CASSDRQGARDGYTF. As DNA, the CDR3 is TGTGCCAGCAGTGACCGACAGGGGGCTAGAGATGGCTACACCTTC.

This clonotype was counted between two and nine times. V gene TRBV2 combines with J gene TRBJ2-7; D gene ambiguous. Germline V CDR1 and CDR2: SNHLY, FYNNEI. Deletions cut 4 bases from V and 6 bases from J, with 10 bases between. This CDR3 region has 12 residues. This chain's CDR3 is CASSGQRSEQYF. As DNA, the CDR3 is TGTGCCAGCAGTGGTCAACGGAGCGAGCAGTACTTC.

This clonotype showed up just a few times. The genes are TRBV6-5 and TRBJ1-2, with D perhaps TRBD1 (5 bases). CDR1 is MNHEY and CDR2 is SVGAGI in the germline V gene. The CDR3 contains 16 residues. With 0 bases removed from V and 4 bases from J, the gap between germline ends came to 15 bases. The chain's CDR3 is CASSYSSVGVSYGYTF. In DNA, the CDR3 is TGTGCCAGCAGTTACTCTTCTGTAGGGGTTAGCTATGGCTACACCTTC.

The CDR3 DNA reads as TGCAGTGCTAGAGCCAGGGGGAAGCGGGGGTCCTCCTACAATGAGCAGTTCTTC. Amino acids: CSARARGKRGSSYNEQFF. The chain links TRBV20-1 to TRBJ2-1, with D possibly TRBD2 on 8 matching bases. CDR1 is DFQATT, CDR2 SNEGSKA, per germline (reference sequence). The CDR3 runs 18 residues. The V end was cut by 1 base, the J end by 0 bases, with 19 bases between.

J is TRBJ2-7 and V is TRBV5-4; D is uncertain. Germline assignment: CDR1 SGHNT and CDR2 YYREEE (reference sequence). Trimming left V 2 bases short and J 3 bases short, with 6 bases between. CDR3 length equals 12 residues. This CDR3 is CASSFPNYEQYF. The CDR3 DNA reads as TGTGCCAGCAGCTTCCCGAACTACGAGCAGTACTTC.

By sample share, this clonotype is medium-sized. The chain has TRBV21-1 and TRBJ1-2. TRBV21-1 is a documented pseudogene. This CDR3 comprises 11 residues. CDR3 sequence reads: CASSKYNGYTF. The CDR3 region has the DNA TGTGCCAGCAGCAAGTATAATGGCTACACCTTC.

This clonotype was recorded a few times. The CDR3 here is CASSTRDSHSYGYTF. CDR3 in DNA: TGCGCCAGCAGCACCCGGGACAGTCATTCCTATGGCTACACCTTC. The chain has TRBV5-1 and TRBJ1-2; TRBD1 matches at 7 bases. The CDR3 has 15 residues. Germline CDR1 and CDR2: SGHRS and YFSETQ. The V gene end was trimmed by 4 bases and the J gene end by 4 bases; junction bases not matched to a gene: 10.

The V gene is TRBV6-1, the J gene TRBJ1-3; tentative D call: TRBD1 (6 bases). The ends were cut back, 6 bases at V and 0 bases at J, with 12 bases in the middle. CDR1 and CDR2 (germline): MNHNS, SASEGT. The CDR3 is 15 residues long. This chain's CDR3 is CASRTTGNSGNTIYF. In DNA form, the CDR3 reads TGTGCCAGCAGGACTACAGGGAACTCTGGAAACACCATATATTTT.

A few counts support this clonotype. The rearrangement joins TRBV7-2 to TRBJ2-1, with 11 positions matching TRBD2. In germline, CDR1 is SGHTA, CDR2 FQGNSA. V lost 10 bases to trimming and J lost 9 bases; unmatched junction nucleotides: 11. This CDR3 is built from 14 residues. CDR3 sequence reads: CATLGLAGGGEQFF. The CDR3, as DNA: TGTGCCACCCTGGGGCTAGCGGGGGGTGGTGAGCAGTTCTTC.

The V and J genes are TRBV5-4 and TRBJ2-1; no clear D. Germline V gene lookup returns CDR1 SGHNT and CDR2 YYREEE (reference sequence). Trimming removed 4 bases at V and 8 bases at J, with 16 bases between. This CDR3 spans 14 amino acids. Here the CDR3 reads CASSTGTVLDEQFF. CDR3 bases: TGTGCCAGCAGCACTGGAACTGTTCTGGATGAGCAGTTCTTC.